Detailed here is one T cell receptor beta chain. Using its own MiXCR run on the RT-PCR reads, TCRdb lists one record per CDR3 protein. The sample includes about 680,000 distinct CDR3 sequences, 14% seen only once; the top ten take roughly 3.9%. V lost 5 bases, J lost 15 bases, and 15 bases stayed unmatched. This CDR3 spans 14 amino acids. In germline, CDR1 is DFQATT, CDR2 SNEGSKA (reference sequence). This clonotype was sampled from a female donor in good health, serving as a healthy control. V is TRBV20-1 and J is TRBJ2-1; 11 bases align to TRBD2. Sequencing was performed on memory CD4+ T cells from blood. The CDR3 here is CSAWKSSGGRASFF. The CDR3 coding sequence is TGCAGTGCTTGGAAGTCTAGCGGGGGGCGAGCATCGTTCTTC.